The T cell receptor (beta chain) described here comes from a study of blood T cells in healthy people across ages. A sample-barcoded 5' primer and a J-beta primer mix were used in a second PCR of roughly 6 to 11 cycles. TCRdb re-called the 5' RACE reads through MiXCR, storing one row per CDR3 protein. The sample lists about 1.4 million distinct CDR3 sequences, around 59% seen once, with 5.5% to 8% in the top ten. The CDR3 spans 15 residues. The chain joins TRBV21-1 to TRBJ2-5; the table gives TRBD1 as D, unverified against the DNA. TRBV21-1 is noted as a pseudogene. The sequence came from a young man in good health. The sample was blood. The CDR3, as DNA: TGTGCCAGCAGCAATGGGGCGGGGTGCCAAGAGACCCAGTACTTC. Translated, it gives CASSNGAGCQETQYF.